Below, 8 T cell receptor beta chains from the same sample are listed, as sequenced in a study of beta chain features in type 1 diabetes. Every isolated RNA sample was fully reverse transcribed, so sequencing captured expressed TCRB transcripts. Some clones are missing from TCRdb's copy, which holds only in-frame ones; the method was immunoSEQ multiplex PCR. The sample has some 150,000 clones, 40% to 55% seen once; the top ten hold around 0.39%. Sequencing was performed on Tregs from blood. These receptors all come from a man between 18 and 29 years old in good health.

This chain uses TRBV5-4 with TRBJ1-2; a possible D gene is TRBD1 (5 bases). The CDR3 is made up of 14 amino acids. The germline V gene has CDR1 SGHNT and CDR2 YYREEE (reference sequence). V lost 5 bases to trimming and J lost 7 bases, with 18 bases between them. CDR3 loop: CASRSAFRARGYTF. CDR3 in DNA: TGTGCCAGCAGATCGGCGTTCAGGGCTCGTGGCTACACCTTC.

The CDR3 coding sequence is TGCAGCGTTGCCAGGGGGCCCTCTGGAAACACCATATATTTT. Translating it yields CSVARGPSGNTIYF. This chain connects TRBV29-1 to TRBJ1-3, with 8 bases aligning to TRBD1. Germline V CDR1 and CDR2: SQVTM, ANQGSEA. The CDR3 is made up of 14 amino acids. J lost 0 bases, V lost 4 bases, and 2 bases had no gene match.

J is TRBJ1-4 and V is TRBV7-9, with D maybe TRBD1 (5 bases). In germline, CDR1 is SEHNR, CDR2 FQNEAQ (reference sequence). Trimming cost V 2 bases and J 4 bases, with 11 bases left between them. This CDR3 has 15 residues. The CDR3 nucleotides read TGTGCCAGCAGCTTACGGGGGAACGGTAATGAAAAACTGTTTTTT. It encodes CASSLRGNGNEKLFF.

The J gene is TRBJ2-7, the V gene TRBV11-2; 13 bases agree with TRBD2. V was clipped by 5 bases and J by 4 bases; unmatched bases: 8. Germline CDR1 reads SGHAT; CDR2 reads FQNNGV. This CDR3 comprises 16 residues. CDR3 in DNA: TGTGCCAGCAGCAAACTAGCGGGGGGGCACACGTACGAGCAGTACTTC. Its translation is CASSKLAGGHTYEQYF.

The table lists this clone with a few counts. The chain joins TRBV7-2 to TRBJ2-7, with a weak D call TRBD2 (6 bases). Looked up from germline, CDR1 is SGHTA and CDR2 is FQGNSA. The V end was cut by 1 base, the J end by 2 bases, with 12 bases between. The CDR3 has 15 amino acids. The DNA for the CDR3 is TGTGCCAGCAGCTTAGGGGCGGGAAACCCCTACGAGCAGTACTTC. This codes for CASSLGAGNPYEQYF. The full variable domain, rest sourced from reference TRBV7-2 and TRBJ2-7, is GAGVSQSPSNKVTEKGKDVELRCDPISGHTALYWYRQSLGQGLEFLIYFQGNSAPDKSGLPSDRFSAERTGGSVSTLTIQRTQQEDSAVYLCASSLGAGNPYEQYFGPGTRLTVT.

This chain joins TRBV6-1 and TRBJ2-7; perhaps TRBD2 as D (7 bases). V lost 5 bases, J lost 8 bases, and 22 bases lay in between. Germline V lookup: CDR1 MNHNS, CDR2 SASEGT. This CDR3 is built from 15 residues. CDR3 sequence: CASSWGISGGAKQYF. In DNA form, the CDR3 reads TGTGCCAGCAGTTGGGGAATATCGGGGGGCGCGAAGCAGTACTTC.

This clone was recorded a few times. The J gene is TRBJ1-1, the V gene TRBV7-8; D remains ambiguous. CDR3 length equals 12 residues. The germline CDR1 and CDR2 sequences are SGHVS and FQNEAQ. V was clipped by 0 bases and J by 7 bases, with 6 bases between them. CDR3 sequence: CASSLANGEAFF. For the CDR3, the DNA is TGTGCCAGCAGCTTAGCCAACGGTGAAGCTTTCTTT.

CDR3 DNA sequence: TGTGCCAGCAGCTTAGATTCAGGGCTTTCATATTCACCCCTCCACTTT. Protein: CASSLDSGLSYSPLHF. The V gene is TRBV11-2, the J gene TRBJ1-6, with D possibly matching TRBD1 (5 bases). Germline V gene lookup returns CDR1 SGHAT and CDR2 FQNNGV. CDR3 length: 16 amino acids. V lost 0 bases, J lost 8 bases, and 14 bases lay in between.